This T cell receptor (beta chain) appears in the sequencing data of a study of blood T cells in healthy people across ages. A second PCR of roughly 7 to 11 cycles used a sample-barcoded 5' primer and a J-beta primer mix. TCRdb re-called the 5' RACE reads through MiXCR, storing one row per CDR3 protein. This table holds 700,000 or so distinct CDR3 sequences, around 43% found once. The CDR3 spans 15 residues. V lost 7 bases, J lost 4 bases, and 10 bases stayed unmatched. From germline, CDR1 is SNHLY and CDR2 FYNNEI. Sequenced sample: blood. The clonotype originates from a man older than 75 in good health. J is TRBJ2-1 and V is TRBV2, with 7 bases matching TRBD1. This CDR3 is CASIHQGVNYNEQFF. The CDR3, as DNA: TGTGCCAGCATTCACCAGGGGGTCAATTACAATGAGCAGTTCTTC.